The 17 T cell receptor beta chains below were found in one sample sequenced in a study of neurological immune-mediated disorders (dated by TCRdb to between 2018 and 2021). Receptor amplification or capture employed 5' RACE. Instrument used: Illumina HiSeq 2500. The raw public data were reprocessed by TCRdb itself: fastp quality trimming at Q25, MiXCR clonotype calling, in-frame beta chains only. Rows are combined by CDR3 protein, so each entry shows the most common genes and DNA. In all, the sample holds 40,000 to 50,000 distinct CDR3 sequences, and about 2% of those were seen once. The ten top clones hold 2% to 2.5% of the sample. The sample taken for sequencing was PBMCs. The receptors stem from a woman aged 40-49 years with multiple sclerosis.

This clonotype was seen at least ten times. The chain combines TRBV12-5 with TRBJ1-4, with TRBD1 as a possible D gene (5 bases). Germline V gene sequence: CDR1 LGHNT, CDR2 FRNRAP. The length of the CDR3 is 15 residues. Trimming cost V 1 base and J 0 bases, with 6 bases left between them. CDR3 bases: TGTGCTAGTGGTTTGGCACAGGCAACTAATGAAAAACTGTTTTTT. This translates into CASGLAQATNEKLFF.

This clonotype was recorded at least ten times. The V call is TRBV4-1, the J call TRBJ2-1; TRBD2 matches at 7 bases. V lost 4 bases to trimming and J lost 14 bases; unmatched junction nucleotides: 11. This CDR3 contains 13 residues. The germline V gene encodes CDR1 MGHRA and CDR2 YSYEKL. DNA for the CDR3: TGCGCCAGCAGCCCTGGGTCCGGCCGGGGGGAGTTCTTC. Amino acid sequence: CASSPGSGRGEFF.

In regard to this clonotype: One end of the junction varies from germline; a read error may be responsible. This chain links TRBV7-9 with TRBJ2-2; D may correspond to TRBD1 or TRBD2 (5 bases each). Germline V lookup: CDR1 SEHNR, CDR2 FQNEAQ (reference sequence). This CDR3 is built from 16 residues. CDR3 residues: CASSPVGRENTGELFF. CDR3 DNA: TGTGCCAGCAGCCCCGTGGGCAGGGAGAACACTGGGGAGCTGTTTTTT.

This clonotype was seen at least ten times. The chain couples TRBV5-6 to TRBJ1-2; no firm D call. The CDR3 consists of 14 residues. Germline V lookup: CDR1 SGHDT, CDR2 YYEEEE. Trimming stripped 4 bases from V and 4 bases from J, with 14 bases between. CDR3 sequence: CASSPREVGYGYTF. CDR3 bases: TGTGCCAGCAGCCCCCGGGAGGTGGGCTATGGCTACACCTTC.

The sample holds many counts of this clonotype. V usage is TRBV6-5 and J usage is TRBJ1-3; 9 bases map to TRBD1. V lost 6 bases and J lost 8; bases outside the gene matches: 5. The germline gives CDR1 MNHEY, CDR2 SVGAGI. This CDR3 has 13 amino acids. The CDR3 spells CASRVQGADTIYF. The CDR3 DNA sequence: TGTGCCAGCAGGGTACAGGGGGCAGACACCATATATTTT.

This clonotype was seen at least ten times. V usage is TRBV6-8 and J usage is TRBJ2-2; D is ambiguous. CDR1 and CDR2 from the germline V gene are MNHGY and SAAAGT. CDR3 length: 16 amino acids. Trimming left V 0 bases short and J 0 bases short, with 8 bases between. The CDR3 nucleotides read TGTGCCAGCAGTTACTCCCTTTTCGCGAACACCGGGGAGCTGTTTTTT. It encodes CASSYSLFANTGELFF.

CDR3 sequence: CSAIRGLHGYTF. Written as DNA, the CDR3 is TGCAGTGCTATACGTGGGCTACATGGCTACACCTTC. V gene TRBV20-1 combines with J gene TRBJ1-2; D is ambiguous. Trimming stripped 4 bases from V and 6 bases from J, with 12 bases between. The CDR3 loop spans 12 amino acids. Germline V gene data show CDR1 as DFQATT and CDR2 as SNEGSKA (reference sequence).

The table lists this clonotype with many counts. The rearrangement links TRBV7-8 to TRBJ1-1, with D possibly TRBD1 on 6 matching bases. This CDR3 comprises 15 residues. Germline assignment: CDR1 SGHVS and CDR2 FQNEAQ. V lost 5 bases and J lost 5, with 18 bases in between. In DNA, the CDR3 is TGTGCCAGCAGCCCGGGCAGGGGTTTTGGGACTGAAGCTTTCTTT. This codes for CASSPGRGFGTEAFF.

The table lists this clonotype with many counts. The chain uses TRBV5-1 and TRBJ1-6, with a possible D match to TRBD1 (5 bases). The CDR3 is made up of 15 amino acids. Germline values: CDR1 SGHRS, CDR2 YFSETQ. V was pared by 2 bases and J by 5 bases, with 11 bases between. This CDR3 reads CASSFGGTDNSPLHF. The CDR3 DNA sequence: TGCGCCAGCAGCTTCGGAGGGACTGATAATTCACCCCTCCACTTT.

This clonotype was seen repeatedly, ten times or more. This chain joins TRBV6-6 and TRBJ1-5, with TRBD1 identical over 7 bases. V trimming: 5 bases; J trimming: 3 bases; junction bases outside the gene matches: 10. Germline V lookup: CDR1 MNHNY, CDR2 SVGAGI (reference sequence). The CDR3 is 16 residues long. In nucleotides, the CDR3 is TGTGCCAGCAGTCCGACAGGGTACCTTGACAATCAGCCCCAGCATTTT. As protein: CASSPTGYLDNQPQHF.

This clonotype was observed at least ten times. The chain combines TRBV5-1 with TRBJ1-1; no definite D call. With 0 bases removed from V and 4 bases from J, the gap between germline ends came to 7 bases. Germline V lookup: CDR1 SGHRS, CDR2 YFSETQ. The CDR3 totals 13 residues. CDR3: CASSLEGPTEAFF. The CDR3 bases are TGCGCCAGCAGCTTGGAAGGGCCCACTGAAGCTTTCTTT.

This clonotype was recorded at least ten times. The CDR3 bases are TGCAGTGCTAGGAAAAGACAGGGGGTCACCCCCCTAACTAATGAAAAACTGTTTTTT. Its protein is CSARKRQGVTPLTNEKLFF. The chain has TRBV20-1 and TRBJ1-4; TRBD1 matches 9 bases. The CDR3 has 19 residues. Germline-derived CDR1 and CDR2 are DFQATT and SNEGSKA (reference sequence). The ends lost 3 bases at V and 1 base at J; junction bases unmatched: 15.

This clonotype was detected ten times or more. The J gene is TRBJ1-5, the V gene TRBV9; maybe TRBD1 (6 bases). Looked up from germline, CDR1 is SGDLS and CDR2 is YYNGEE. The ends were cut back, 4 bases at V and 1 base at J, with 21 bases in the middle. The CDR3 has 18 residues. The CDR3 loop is CASSPHLRGGWSNQPQHF. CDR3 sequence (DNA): TGTGCCAGCAGCCCGCACCTGAGAGGGGGGTGGAGCAATCAGCCCCAGCATTTT.

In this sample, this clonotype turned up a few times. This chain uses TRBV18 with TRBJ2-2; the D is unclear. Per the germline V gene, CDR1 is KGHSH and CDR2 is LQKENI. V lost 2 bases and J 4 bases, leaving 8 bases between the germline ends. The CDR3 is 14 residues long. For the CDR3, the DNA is TGTGCCAGCTCACCAATGATAGGCACCGGGGAGCTGTTTTTT. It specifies CASSPMIGTGELFF. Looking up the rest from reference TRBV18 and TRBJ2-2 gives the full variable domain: NAGVMQNPRHLVRRRGQEARLRCSPMKGHSHVYWYRQLPEEGLKFMVYLQKENIIDESGMPKERFSAEFPKEGPSILRIQQVVRGDSAAYFCASSPMIGTGELFFGEGSRLTVL.

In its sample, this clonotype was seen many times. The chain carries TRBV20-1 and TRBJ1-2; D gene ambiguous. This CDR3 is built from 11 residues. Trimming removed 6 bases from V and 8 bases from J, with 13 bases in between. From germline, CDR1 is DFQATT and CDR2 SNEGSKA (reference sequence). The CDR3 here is CSAARVAGYTF. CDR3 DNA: TGCAGTGCCGCTCGGGTGGCCGGCTACACCTTC.

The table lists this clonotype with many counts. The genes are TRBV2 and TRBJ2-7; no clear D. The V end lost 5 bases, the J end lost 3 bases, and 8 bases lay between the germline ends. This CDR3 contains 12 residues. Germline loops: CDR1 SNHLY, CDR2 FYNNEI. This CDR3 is CASSPTVYEQYF. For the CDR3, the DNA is TGTGCCAGCAGTCCCACAGTCTACGAGCAGTACTTC.

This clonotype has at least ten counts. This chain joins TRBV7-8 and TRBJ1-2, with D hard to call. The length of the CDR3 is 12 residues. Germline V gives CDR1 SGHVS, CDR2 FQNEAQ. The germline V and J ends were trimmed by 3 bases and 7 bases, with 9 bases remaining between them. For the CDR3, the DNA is TGTGCCAGCAGCTTGAACACGCGTGGCTACACCTTC. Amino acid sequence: CASSLNTRGYTF.